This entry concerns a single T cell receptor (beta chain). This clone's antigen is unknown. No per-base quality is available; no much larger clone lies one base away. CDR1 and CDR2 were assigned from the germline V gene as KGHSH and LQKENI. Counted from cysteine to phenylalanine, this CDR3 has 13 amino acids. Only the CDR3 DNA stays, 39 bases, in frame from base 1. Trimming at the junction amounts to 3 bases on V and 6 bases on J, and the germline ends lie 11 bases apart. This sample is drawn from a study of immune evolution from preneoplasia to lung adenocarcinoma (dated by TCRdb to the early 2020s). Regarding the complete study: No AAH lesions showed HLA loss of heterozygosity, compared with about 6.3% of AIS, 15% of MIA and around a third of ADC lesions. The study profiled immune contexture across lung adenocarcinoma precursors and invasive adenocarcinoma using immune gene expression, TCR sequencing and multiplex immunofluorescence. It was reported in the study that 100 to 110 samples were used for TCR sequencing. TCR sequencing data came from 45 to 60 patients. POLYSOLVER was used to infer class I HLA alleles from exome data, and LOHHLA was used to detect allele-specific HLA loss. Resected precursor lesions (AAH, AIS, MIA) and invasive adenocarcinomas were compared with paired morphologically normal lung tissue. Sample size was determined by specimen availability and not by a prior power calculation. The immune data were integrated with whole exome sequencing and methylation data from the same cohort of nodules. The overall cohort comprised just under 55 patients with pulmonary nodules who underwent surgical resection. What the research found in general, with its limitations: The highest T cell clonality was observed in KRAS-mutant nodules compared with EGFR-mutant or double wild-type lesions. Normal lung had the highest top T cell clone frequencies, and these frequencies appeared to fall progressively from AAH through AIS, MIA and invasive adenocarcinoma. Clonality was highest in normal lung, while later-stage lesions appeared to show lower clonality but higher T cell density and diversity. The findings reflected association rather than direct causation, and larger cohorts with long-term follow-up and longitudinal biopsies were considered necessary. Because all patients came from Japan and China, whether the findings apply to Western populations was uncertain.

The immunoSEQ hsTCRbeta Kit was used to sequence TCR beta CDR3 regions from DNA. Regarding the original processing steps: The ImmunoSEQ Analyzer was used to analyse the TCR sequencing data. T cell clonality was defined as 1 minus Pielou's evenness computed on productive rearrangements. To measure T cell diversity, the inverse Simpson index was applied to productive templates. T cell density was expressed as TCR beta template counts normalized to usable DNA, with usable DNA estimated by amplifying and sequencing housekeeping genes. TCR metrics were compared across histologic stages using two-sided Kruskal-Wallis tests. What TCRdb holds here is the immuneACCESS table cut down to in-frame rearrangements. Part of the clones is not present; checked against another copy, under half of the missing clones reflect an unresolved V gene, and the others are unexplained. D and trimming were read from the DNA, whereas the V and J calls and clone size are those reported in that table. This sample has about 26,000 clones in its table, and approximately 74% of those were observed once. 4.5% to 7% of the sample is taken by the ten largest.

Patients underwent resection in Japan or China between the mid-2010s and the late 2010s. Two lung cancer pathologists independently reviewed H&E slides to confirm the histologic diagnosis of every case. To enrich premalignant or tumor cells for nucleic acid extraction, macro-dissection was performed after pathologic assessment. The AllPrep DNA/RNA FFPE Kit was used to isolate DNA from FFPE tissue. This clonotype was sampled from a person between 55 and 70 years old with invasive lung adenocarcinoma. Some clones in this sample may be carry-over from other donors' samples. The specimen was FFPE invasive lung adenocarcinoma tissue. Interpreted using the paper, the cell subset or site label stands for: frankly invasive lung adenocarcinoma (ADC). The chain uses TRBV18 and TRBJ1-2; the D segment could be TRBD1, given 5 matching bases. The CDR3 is CASSPTPGNGYTF. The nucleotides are TGTGCCAGCTCACCTACCCCAGGGAATGGCTACACCTTC.